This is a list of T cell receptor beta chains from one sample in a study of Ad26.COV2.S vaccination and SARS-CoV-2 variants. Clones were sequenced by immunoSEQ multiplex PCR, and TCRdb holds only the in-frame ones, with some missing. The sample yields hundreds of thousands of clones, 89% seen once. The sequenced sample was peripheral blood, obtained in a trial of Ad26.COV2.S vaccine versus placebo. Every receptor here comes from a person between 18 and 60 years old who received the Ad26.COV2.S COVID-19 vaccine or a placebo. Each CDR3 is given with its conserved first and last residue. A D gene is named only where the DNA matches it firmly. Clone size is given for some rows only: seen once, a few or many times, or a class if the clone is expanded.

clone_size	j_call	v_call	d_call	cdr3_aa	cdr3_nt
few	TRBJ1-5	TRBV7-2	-	CASSVDSNQPQHF	TGTGCCAGCAGCGTAGACAGTAATCAGCCCCAGCATTTT
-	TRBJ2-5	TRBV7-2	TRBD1	CASSTGQGRVVETQYF	TGTGCCAGCAGCACCGGACAGGGTCGGGTAGTGGAGACCCAGTACTTC
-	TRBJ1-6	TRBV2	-	CASSRRGDNSPLHF	TGTGCCAGCAGCCGCCGGGGTGATAATTCACCCCTCCACTTT
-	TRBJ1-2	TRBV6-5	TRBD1	CASSSDRAYGYTF	TGTGCCAGCAGTTCGGACAGGGCCTATGGCTACACCTTC
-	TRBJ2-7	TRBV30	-	CAWVGPTYEQYF	TGTGCCTGGGTTGGACCGACCTACGAGCAGTACTTC
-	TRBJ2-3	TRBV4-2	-	CASSQEVGVFTDTQYF	TGTGCCAGCAGCCAAGAGGTAGGGGTCTTCACAGATACGCAGTATTTT
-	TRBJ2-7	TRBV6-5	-	CASRMGGGYEQYF	TGTGCCAGCCGGATGGGGGGCGGGTACGAGCAGTACTTC
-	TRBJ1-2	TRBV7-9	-	CASSVHGVPDGYTF	TGTGCCAGCAGCGTACACGGGGTCCCGGATGGCTACACCTTC
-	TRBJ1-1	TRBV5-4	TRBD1	CASSSTGGADEAFF	TGTGCCAGCAGCTCCACAGGGGGCGCAGATGAAGCTTTCTTT
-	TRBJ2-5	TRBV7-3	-	CASSLAGGGAGTQYF	TGTGCCAGCAGCTTAGCCGGGGGCGGGGCGGGGACCCAGTACTTC
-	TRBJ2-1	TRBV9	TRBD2	CASTTSASSYNEQFF	TGTGCCAGCACCACTAGCGCTAGCTCCTACAATGAGCAGTTCTTC
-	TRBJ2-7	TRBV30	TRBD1	CAWSPGTGFEQYF	TGTGCCTGGAGTCCCGGGACAGGGTTCGAGCAGTACTTC
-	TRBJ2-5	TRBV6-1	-	CASSEGVAGLETQYF	TGTGCCAGCAGTGAAGGGGTCGCGGGCCTAGAGACCCAGTACTTC
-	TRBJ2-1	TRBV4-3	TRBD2	CASSQGGVSSYNEQFF	TGCGCCAGCAGCCAGGGAGGGGTAAGCTCCTACAATGAGCAGTTCTTC
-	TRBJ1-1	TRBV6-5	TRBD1	CASSYAGTEAYGAFF	TGTGCCAGCAGTTACGCAGGGACAGAAGCTTATGGAGCTTTCTTT
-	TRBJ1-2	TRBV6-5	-	CASSYSGGNYGYTF	TGTGCCAGCAGTTACTCGGGCGGTAACTATGGCTACACCTTC
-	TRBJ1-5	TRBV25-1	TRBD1	CASSPTGDFNQPQHF	TGTGCCAGCAGTCCGACAGGGGACTTCAATCAGCCCCAGCATTTT
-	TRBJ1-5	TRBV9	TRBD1	CASSPRDRGRLDQPQHF	TGTGCCAGCAGCCCCCGAGACAGGGGTCGTCTCGATCAGCCCCAGCATTTT
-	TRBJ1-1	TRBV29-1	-	CSVGGRPNTEAFF	TGCAGCGTTGGGGGACGGCCGAACACTGAAGCTTTCTTT
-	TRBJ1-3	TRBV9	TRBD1	CASSATGSGNTIYF	TGTGCCAGCAGCGCGACAGGGTCGGGAAACACCATATATTTT
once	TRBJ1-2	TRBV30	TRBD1	CAWRGRDRGINYGYTF	TGTGCCTGGAGGGGACGGGACAGAGGAATTAACTATGGCTACACCTTC
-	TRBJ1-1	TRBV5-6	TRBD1	CASSPRDRVNTEAFF	TGTGCCAGCAGCCCCCGTGACAGGGTGAACACTGAAGCTTTCTTT
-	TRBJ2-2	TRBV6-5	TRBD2	CASSSLAGVSGELFF	TGTGCCAGCAGTTCACTAGCGGGAGTATCCGGGGAGCTGTTTTTT
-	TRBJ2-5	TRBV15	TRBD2	CATSGTGGPEETQYF	TGTGCCACCAGCGGAACGGGAGGGCCGGAGGAGACCCAGTACTTC
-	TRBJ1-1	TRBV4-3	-	CASSQESEWRTEAFF	TGCGCCAGCAGCCAAGAAAGCGAATGGCGCACTGAAGCTTTCTTT
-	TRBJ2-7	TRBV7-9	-	CASSQTVNYEQYF	TGTGCCAGCAGTCAGACAGTAAACTACGAGCAGTACTTC
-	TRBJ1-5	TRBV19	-	CASSSTGPNQPQHF	TGTGCCAGTAGTAGTACAGGGCCCAATCAGCCCCAGCATTTT
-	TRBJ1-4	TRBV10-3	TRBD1	CAISDPNRGGEKLFF	TGTGCCATCAGTGACCCCAACAGGGGCGGTGAAAAACTGTTTTTT
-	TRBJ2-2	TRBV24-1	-	CATSGGQTFNTGELFF	TGTGCCACCAGTGGCGGCCAGACTTTCAACACCGGGGAGCTGTTTTTT
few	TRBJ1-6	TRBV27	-	CASSLSGRTPLHF	TGTGCCAGCAGTTTATCCGGGAGGACACCCCTCCACTTT
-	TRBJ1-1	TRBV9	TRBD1	CASSARGGLNTEAFF	TGTGCCAGCAGCGCCAGGGGGGGACTAAACACTGAAGCTTTCTTT
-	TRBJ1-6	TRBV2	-	CASMTANSPLHF	TGTGCCAGCATGACCGCAAATTCACCCCTCCACTTT